This T cell receptor beta chain is drawn from a study of blood T cell repertoires in COVID-19. Overall study: PBMCs, B-cell-depleted T cells, or T cells provided the cDNA or gDNA that made up the material.

Original processing methods: Amplifying reference gene primers gave estimates of nucleated cell counts. Method: immunoSEQ multiplex PCR; TCRdb's copy keeps in-frame clones and lacks some. That table gives V, J and clone size, and the DNA gave D and trimming. The sample consists of over 150,000 clones, approximately 83% of them appearing once. The CDR3 sequence is 15 residues long. Trimming at V came to 2 bases and at J to 5 bases, leaving 5 bases not matched to a gene. Germline values: CDR1 MRHNA, CDR2 SNTAGT. This chain connects TRBV6-4 to TRBJ2-5, with TRBD2 matching over 10 bases. This TCR came from a woman between 35 and 50 years old with COVID-19, enrolled during active disease. What was sequenced was peripheral blood. CDR3 region: CASSDLSGGFETQYF. The DNA for the CDR3 is TGTGCCAGCAGTGACCTTAGCGGGGGGTTCGAGACCCAGTACTTC.